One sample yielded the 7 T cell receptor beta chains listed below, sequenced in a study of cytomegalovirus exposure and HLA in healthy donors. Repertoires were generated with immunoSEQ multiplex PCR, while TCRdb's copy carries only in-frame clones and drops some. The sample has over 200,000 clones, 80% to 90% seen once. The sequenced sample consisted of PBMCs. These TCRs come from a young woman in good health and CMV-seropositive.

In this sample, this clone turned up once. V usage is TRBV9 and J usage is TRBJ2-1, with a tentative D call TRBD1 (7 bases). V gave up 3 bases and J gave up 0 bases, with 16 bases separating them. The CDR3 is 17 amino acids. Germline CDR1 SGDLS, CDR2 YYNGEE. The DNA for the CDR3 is TGTGCCAGCAGCGACGGGAGTCAGGGGGTCTCCTACAATGAGCAGTTCTTC. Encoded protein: CASSDGSQGVSYNEQFF.

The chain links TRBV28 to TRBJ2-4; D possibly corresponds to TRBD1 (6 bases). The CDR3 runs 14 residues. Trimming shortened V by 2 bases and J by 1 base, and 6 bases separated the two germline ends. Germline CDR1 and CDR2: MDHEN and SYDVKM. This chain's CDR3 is CASSLQGAKNIQYF. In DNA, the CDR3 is TGTGCCAGCAGTTTACAGGGGGCCAAAAACATTCAGTACTTC.

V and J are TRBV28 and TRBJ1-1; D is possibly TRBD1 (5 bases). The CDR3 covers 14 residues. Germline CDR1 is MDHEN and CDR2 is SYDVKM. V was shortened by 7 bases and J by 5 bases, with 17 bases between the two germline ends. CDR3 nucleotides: TGTGCCAGCACTCATACAGGCTTCGATACTGAAGCTTTCTTT. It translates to CASTHTGFDTEAFF. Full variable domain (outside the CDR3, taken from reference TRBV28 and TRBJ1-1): DVKVTQSSRYLVKRTGEKVFLECVQDMDHENMFWYRQDPGLGLRLIYFSYDVKMKEKGDIPEGYSVSREKKERFSLILESASTNQTSMYLCASTHTGFDTEAFFGQGTRLTVV.

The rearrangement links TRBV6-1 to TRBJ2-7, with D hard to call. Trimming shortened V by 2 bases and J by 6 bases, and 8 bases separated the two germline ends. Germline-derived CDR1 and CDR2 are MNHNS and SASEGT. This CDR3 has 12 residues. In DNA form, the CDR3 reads TGTGCCAGCAGTGAAAAGAGGATCGAGCAGTACTTC. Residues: CASSEKRIEQYF.

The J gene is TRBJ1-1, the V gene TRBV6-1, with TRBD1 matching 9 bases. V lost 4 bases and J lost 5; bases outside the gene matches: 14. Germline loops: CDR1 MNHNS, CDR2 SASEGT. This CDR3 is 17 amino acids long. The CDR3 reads CASSGTGTGKRLTEAFF. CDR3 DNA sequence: TGTGCCAGCAGTGGAACCGGGACAGGGAAACGGTTGACTGAAGCTTTCTTT.

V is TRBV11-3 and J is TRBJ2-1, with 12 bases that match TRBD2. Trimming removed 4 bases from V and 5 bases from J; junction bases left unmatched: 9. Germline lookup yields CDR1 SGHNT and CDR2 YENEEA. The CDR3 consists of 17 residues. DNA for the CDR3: TGTGCCAGCAGCTCACCGGTGGGACTAGCGGGTGACAATGAGCAGTTCTTC. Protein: CASSSPVGLAGDNEQFF.

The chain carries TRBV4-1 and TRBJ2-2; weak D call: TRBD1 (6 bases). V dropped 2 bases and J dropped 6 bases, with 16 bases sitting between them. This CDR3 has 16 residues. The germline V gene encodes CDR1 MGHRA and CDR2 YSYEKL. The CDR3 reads CASSQPLYRVAGELFF. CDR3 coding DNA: TGCGCCAGCAGCCAACCCCTTTACAGGGTCGCCGGGGAGCTGTTTTTT.